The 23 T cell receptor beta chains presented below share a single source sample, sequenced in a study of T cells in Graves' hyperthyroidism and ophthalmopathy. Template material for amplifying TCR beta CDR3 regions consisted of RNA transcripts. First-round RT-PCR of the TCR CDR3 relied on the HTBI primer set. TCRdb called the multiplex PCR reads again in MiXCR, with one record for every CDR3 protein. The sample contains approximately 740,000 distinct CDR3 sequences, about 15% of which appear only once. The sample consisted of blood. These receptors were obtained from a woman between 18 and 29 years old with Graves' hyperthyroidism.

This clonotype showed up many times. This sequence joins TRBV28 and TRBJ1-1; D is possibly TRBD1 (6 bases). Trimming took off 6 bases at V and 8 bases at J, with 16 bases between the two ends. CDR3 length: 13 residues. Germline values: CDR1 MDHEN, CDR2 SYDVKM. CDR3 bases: TGTGCCAGCAGCCCGGGACATTGGACGGAAGCTTTCTTT. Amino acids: CASSPGHWTEAFF.

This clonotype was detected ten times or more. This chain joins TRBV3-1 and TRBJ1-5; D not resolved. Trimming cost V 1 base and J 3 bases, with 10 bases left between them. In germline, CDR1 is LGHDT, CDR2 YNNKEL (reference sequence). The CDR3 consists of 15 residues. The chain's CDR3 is CASSQGGRNNQPQHF. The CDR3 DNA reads TGTGCCAGCAGCCAAGGAGGGAGGAACAATCAGCCCCAGCATTTT.

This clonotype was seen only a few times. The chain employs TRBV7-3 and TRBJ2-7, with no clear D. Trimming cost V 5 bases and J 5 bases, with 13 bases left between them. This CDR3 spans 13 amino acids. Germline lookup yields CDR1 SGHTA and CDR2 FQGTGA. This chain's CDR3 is CASSPGNPHEQYF. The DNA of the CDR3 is TGTGCCAGCAGCCCCGGAAATCCCCACGAGCAGTACTTC.

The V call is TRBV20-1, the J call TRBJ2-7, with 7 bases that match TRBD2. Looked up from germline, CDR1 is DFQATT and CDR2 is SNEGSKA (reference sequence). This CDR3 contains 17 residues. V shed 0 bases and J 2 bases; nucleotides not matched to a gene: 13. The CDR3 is CSARDFIGRVQTYEQYF. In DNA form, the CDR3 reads TGCAGTGCTAGAGATTTTATAGGGAGGGTCCAAACCTACGAGCAGTACTTC.

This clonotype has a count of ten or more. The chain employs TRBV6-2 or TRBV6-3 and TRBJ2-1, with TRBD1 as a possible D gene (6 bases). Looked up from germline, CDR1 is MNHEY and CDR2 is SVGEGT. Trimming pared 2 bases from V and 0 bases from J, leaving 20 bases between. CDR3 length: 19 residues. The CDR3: CASSYGGRSWGNSYNEQFF. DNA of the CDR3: TGTGCCAGCAGTTACGGGGGCAGGAGCTGGGGGAACTCCTACAATGAGCAGTTCTTC.

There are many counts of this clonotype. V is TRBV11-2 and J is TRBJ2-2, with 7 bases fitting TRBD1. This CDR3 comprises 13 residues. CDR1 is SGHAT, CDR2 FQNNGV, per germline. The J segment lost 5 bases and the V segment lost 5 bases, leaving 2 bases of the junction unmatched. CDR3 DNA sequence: TGTGCCAGCAGCACAGGGGAAACCGGGGAGCTGTTTTTT. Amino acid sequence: CASSTGETGELFF.

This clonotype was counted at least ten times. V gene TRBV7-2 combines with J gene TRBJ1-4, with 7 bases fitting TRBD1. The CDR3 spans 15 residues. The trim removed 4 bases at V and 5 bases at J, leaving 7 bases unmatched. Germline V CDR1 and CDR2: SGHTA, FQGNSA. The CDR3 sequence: CASSSLDRSNEKLFF. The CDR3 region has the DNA TGTGCCAGCAGCTCTTTGGACAGGTCAAATGAAAAACTGTTTTTT.

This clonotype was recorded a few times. The DNA of the CDR3 is TGTGCCTGGGCTCTGGGTGAGCAGTTCTTC. Its protein product is CAWALGEQFF. V and J are TRBV30 and TRBJ2-1, with unresolved D. V dropped 5 bases and J dropped 9 bases, with 8 bases sitting between them. This CDR3 is built from 10 residues. CDR1 GTSNPN and CDR2 SVGIG come from the germline V gene (reference sequence).

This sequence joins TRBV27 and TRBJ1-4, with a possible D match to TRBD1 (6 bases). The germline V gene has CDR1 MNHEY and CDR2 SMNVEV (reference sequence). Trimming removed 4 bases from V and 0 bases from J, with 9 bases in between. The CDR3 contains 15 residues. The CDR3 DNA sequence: TGTGCCAGCAGTTCTGGACAGACAACTAATGAAAAACTGTTTTTT. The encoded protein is CASSSGQTTNEKLFF. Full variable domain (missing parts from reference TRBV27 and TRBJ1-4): EAQVTQNPRYLITVTGKKLTVTCSQNMNHEYMSWYRQDPGLGLRQIYYSMNVEVTDKGDVPEGYKVSRKEKRNFPLILESPSPNQTSLYFCASSSGQTTNEKLFFGSGTQLSVL.

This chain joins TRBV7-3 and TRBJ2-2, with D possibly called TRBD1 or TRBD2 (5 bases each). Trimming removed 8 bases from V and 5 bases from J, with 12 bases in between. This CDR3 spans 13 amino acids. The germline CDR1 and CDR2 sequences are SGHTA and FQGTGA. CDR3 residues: CASARGTTGELFF. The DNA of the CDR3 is TGTGCCAGCGCCCGTGGGACGACCGGGGAGCTGTTTTTT.

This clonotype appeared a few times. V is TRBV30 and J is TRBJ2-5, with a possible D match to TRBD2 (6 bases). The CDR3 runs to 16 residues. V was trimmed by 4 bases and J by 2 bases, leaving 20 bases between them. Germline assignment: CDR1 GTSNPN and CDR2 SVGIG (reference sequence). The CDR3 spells CAWTTFWAGSQETQYF. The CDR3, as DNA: TGTGCCTGGACCACGTTCTGGGCGGGATCACAAGAGACCCAGTACTTC.

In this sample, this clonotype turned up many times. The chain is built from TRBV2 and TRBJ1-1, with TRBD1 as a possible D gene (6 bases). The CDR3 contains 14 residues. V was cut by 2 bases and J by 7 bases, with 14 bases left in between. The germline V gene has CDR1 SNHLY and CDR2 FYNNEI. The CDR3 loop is CASSELQGLGEAFF. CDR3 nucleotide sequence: TGTGCCAGCAGTGAATTACAGGGCCTTGGTGAAGCTTTCTTT.

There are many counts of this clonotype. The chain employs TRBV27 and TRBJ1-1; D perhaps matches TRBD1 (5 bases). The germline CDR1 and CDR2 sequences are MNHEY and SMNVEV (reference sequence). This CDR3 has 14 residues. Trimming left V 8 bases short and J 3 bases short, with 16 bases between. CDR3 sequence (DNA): TGTGCCAGCCAGCGGGGCGCGAGTTACACTGAAGCTTTCTTT. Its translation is CASQRGASYTEAFF.

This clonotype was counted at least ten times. In DNA, the CDR3 is TGTGCCAGCAAGACAGGGGCGGGAAACACCATATATTTT. It codes for CASKTGAGNTIYF. V is TRBV3-1 and J is TRBJ1-3, with 8 positions matching TRBD1. This CDR3 spans 13 amino acids. Germline CDR1 and CDR2: LGHDT and YNNKEL (reference sequence). V was pared by 7 bases and J by 4 bases, with 3 bases of the junction left unmatched.

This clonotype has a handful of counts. In nucleotides, the CDR3 is TGTGCCACCCGGGGGAACACCATATATTTT. It is translated as CATRGNTIYF. The chain carries TRBV24-1 and TRBJ1-3; D possibly corresponds to TRBD1 (5 bases). Germline values: CDR1 KGHDR, CDR2 SFDVKD. Trimming stripped 9 bases from V and 7 bases from J, with 6 bases between. This CDR3 is 10 amino acids long.

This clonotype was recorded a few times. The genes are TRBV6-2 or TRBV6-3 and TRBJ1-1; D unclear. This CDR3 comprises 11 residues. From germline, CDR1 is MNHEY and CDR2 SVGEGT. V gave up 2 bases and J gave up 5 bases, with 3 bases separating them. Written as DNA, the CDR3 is TGTGCCAGCAGTTACCATACTGAAGCTTTCTTT. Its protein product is CASSYHTEAFF.

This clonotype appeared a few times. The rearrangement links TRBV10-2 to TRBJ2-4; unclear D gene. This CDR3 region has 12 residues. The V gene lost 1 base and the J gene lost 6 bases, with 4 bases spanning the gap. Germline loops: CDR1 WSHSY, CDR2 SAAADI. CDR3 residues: CASSELGNIQYF. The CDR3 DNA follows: TGCGCCAGCAGTGAGTTGGGAAACATTCAGTACTTC.

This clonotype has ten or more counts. The CDR3 is CASSTRQGAHYEQYF. For the CDR3, the DNA is TGTGCCAGCAGCACCCGGCAGGGGGCTCACTACGAGCAGTACTTC. This rearrangement joins TRBV7-2 to TRBJ2-7, with 8 bases matching TRBD1. Germline assignment: CDR1 SGHTA and CDR2 FQGNSA. V lost 5 bases to trimming and J lost 3 bases; unmatched junction nucleotides: 9. The CDR3 sequence is 15 residues long.

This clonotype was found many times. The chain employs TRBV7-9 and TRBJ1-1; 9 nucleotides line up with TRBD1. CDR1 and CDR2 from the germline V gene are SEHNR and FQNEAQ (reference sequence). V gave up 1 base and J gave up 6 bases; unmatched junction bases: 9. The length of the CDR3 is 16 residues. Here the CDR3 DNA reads TGTGCCAGCAGCTTAGGGGACAGGGTTGGCAAGGCTGAAGCTTTCTTT. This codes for CASSLGDRVGKAEAFF.

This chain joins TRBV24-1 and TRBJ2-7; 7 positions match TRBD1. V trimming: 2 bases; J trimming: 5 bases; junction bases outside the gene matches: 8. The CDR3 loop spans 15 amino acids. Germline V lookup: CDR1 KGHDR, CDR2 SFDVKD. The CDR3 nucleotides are TGTGCCACCAGTGATTCGGGACAGACCCCAAACGAGCAGTACTTC. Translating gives CATSDSGQTPNEQYF.

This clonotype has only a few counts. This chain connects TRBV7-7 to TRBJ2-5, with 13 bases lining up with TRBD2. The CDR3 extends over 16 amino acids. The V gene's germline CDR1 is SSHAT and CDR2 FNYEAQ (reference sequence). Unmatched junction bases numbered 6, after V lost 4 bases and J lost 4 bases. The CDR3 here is CASSSLAGGVPETQYF. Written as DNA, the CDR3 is TGTGCCAGCAGCTCACTAGCGGGAGGGGTTCCAGAGACCCAGTACTTC.

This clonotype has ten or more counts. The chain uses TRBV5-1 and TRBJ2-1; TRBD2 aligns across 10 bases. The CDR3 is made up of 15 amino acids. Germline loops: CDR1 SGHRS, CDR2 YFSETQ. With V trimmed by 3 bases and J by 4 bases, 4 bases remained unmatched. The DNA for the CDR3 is TGCGCCAGCAGCTCCGGGACTAGCGATTACAATGAGCAGTTCTTC. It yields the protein CASSSGTSDYNEQFF.

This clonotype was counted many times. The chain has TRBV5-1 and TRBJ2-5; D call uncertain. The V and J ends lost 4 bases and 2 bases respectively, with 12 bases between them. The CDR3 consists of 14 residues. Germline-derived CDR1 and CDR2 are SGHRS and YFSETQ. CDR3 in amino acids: CASSHRPVQETQYF. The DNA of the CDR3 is TGCGCCAGCAGCCATCGTCCGGTACAAGAGACCCAGTACTTC.